This entry lists 2 T cell receptor beta chains sequenced from one sample in a study of T cells after yellow fever vaccination. TCRdb used MiXCR to reprocess the 5' RACE reads, holding one entry per CDR3 protein. Of 610,000 or so distinct CDR3 sequences detected, around an eighth appear once; the ten largest clones hold under 15%. The sequencing here drew on PBMCs, taken on the day of the yellow fever booster vaccination. The receptors shown here come from a young man who received the YFV17D yellow fever vaccine.

This chain joins TRBV7-9 and TRBJ2-1; 8 positions agree with TRBD2. After removal of 3 bases from V and 5 bases from J, the junction contained 6 bases not matched to a gene. CDR3 length: 15 residues. The germline V gene has CDR1 SEHNR and CDR2 FQNEAQ (reference sequence). The CDR3 is CASSFQVSGNNEQFF. CDR3 in DNA: TGTGCCAGCAGCTTCCAGGTTAGCGGGAACAATGAGCAGTTCTTC.

Comment on this clonotype: The junction departs from germline at one end; a sequencing error may be responsible. This rearrangement joins TRBV20-1 to TRBJ2-6, with TRBD1 as a possible D gene (5 bases). This CDR3 spans 16 amino acids. Germline values: CDR1 DFQATT, CDR2 SNEGSKA (reference sequence). The CDR3, as DNA: TGCTGTGCTAGAGACGCCGACAGCTCTGGGGCCAACGTCCTGACTTTC. Translated: CCARDADSSGANVLTF.